Included here is one T cell receptor beta chain sequence, with context. Antigen: not known. Described treatment: roughly 18 received Ad26.COV2.S at low or high dose, single or two shots; roughly five received placebo; per-sample allocation not given. After the first vaccine or placebo injection, samples were drawn on day 63. The data belong to a study of Ad26.COV2.S vaccination and SARS-CoV-2 variants. Across the whole study: Enrollment placed the donor in the COV1001 Ad26.COV2.S trial arm. The study gave Ad26.COV2.S intramuscularly, once or twice 56 days apart.

Study-level results: In vaccinated individuals, spike-specific CD8+ and CD4+ T cell responses reportedly displayed substantial breadth. While placebo recipients had lower spike-specific TCR breadth, vaccine recipients had more.

Profiled with immunoSEQ multiplex PCR; TCRdb holds only in-frame clones, not every one. The sample lists hundreds of thousands of clones, roughly nine tenths seen once, with about 2.4% in the top ten. Germline CDR1 LNHDA, CDR2 SQIVND (reference sequence). Trimming pared 3 bases from V and 1 base from J, leaving 9 bases between. This CDR3 has 14 residues. V usage is TRBV19 and J usage is TRBJ1-1; D unresolved. The sequence derives from a person between 18 and 65 years old who received the Ad26.COV2.S COVID-19 vaccine or a placebo. The sample here was peripheral blood, taken in a trial of Ad26.COV2.S vaccine versus placebo. The CDR3 nucleotides read TGTGCCAGTAGTATCGAGCCGTGGAACACTGAAGCTTTCTTT. Protein sequence: CASSIEPWNTEAFF.